These 15 T cell receptor beta chains were sequenced from one sample in a study of identical twins. TCRdb itself ran the 5' RACE reads through MiXCR, one entry per CDR3 protein. The sample yields 1.5 million to 2 million distinct CDR3 sequences, around a third seen once. The sample taken for sequencing was cord blood. The origin of the receptors is a newborn girl in good health.

This clonotype was seen a few times. The gene calls are TRBV7-2 and TRBJ2-5, with D possibly being TRBD2 (6 bases). This CDR3 spans 15 amino acids. V was clipped by 1 base and J by 4 bases, with 13 bases between them. CDR1 is SGHTA and CDR2 is FQGNSA in the germline V gene. The CDR3 nucleotides read TGTGCCAGCAGCTTAGATGGGCGGGGAGTAGAGACCCAGTACTTC. This translates into CASSLDGRGVETQYF. Looking up the rest from reference TRBV7-2 and TRBJ2-5 gives the full variable domain: GAGVSQSPSNKVTEKGKDVELRCDPISGHTALYWYRQSLGQGLEFLIYFQGNSAPDKSGLPSDRFSAERTGGSVSTLTIQRTQQEDSAVYLCASSLDGRGVETQYFGPGTRLLVL.

This clonotype showed up just a few times. The chain couples TRBV4-1 to TRBJ2-1; a weak D match, TRBD2 (5 bases). The germline gives CDR1 MGHRA, CDR2 YSYEKL. The CDR3 contains 15 residues. Trimming left V 4 bases short and J 5 bases short, with 15 bases between. The DNA of the CDR3 is TGCGCCAGCAGCCTGGATCTGAGGGAACACAATGAGCAGTTCTTC. Protein: CASSLDLREHNEQFF.

This clonotype was recorded a few times. The chain couples TRBV5-1 to TRBJ1-6; TRBD1 matches at 7 bases. The CDR3 length is 16 residues. J was trimmed by 7 bases and V by 0 bases; bases with no gene match: 7. Germline-derived CDR1 and CDR2 are SGHRS and YFSETQ. CDR3 sequence (DNA): TGCGCCAGCAGCTTGGGAGACAGGGCGTTGAATTCACCCCTCCACTTT. Residues: CASSLGDRALNSPLHF.

The J gene is TRBJ2-1, the V gene TRBV5-1; TRBD2 matches at 12 bases. CDR3 size: 16 residues. Per the germline V gene, CDR1 is SGHRS and CDR2 is YFSETQ. After removal of 2 bases from V and 8 bases from J, the junction contained 8 bases not matched to a gene. The CDR3 protein is CASSLIGPSGRDEQFF. CDR3 bases: TGCGCCAGCAGCTTAATAGGGCCTAGCGGGAGGGATGAGCAGTTCTTC.

The chain has TRBV28 and TRBJ1-6; D perhaps matches TRBD1 (5 bases). The CDR3 sequence is 14 residues long. Germline-derived CDR1 and CDR2 are MDHEN and SYDVKM. V was shortened by 6 bases and J by 9 bases, with 15 bases between the two germline ends. The CDR3 protein is CASSSETRGSPLHF. The CDR3 DNA sequence: TGTGCCAGCAGCAGTGAAACAAGGGGTTCACCCCTCCACTTT. The full variable domain, in which reference TRBV28 and TRBJ1-6 provide the parts outside the CDR3, is DVKVTQSSRYLVKRTGEKVFLECVQDMDHENMFWYRQDPGLGLRLIYFSYDVKMKEKGDIPEGYSVSREKKERFSLILESASTNQTSMYLCASSSETRGSPLHFGNGTRLTVT.

This CDR3 reads CSAGVPSGSSHEQYF. The CDR3 DNA follows: TGCAGTGCCGGGGTCCCTAGCGGGAGTAGCCACGAGCAGTACTTC. The chain employs TRBV20-1 and TRBJ2-5; 10 bases align to TRBD2. Judging by the DNA end, TRBJ2-7 fits better; the J call may be wrong. This CDR3 region has 15 residues. The germline CDR1 and CDR2 sequences are DFQATT and SNEGSKA (reference sequence).

The V gene is TRBV5-1, the J gene TRBJ2-7; TRBD2 matches at 11 bases. The CDR3 is made up of 15 amino acids. Germline trimming cut 4 bases from V and 2 bases from J; bases unmatched to any gene: 5. Per the germline V gene, CDR1 is SGHRS and CDR2 is YFSETQ. The CDR3 region has the DNA TGCGCCAGCAGCAAGACTAGCGGGGTAACCTACGAGCAGTACTTC. It specifies CASSKTSGVTYEQYF.

This clonotype was counted only a few times. The J gene is TRBJ2-7, the V gene TRBV20-1; the D call may be TRBD1 or TRBD2 (5 bases each). Germline V gene sequence: CDR1 DFQATT, CDR2 SNEGSKA (reference sequence). V lost 3 bases and J lost 2, with 11 bases in between. The CDR3 is made up of 13 amino acids. The CDR3 coding sequence is TGCAGTGCTAGCAGGGACGTCGCCTACGAGCAGTACTTC. Protein: CSASRDVAYEQYF.

The rearrangement links TRBV20-1 to TRBJ2-5, with D unresolved. The germline V gene has CDR1 DFQATT and CDR2 SNEGSKA (reference sequence). This CDR3 spans 12 amino acids. V was trimmed by 5 bases and J by 0 bases, leaving 7 bases between them. The CDR3 bases are TGCAGTGCTCTTTCCAACCAAGAGACCCAGTACTTC. Translated: CSALSNQETQYF.

This clonotype has just one count. This chain uses TRBV20-1 with TRBJ2-1; 16 bases fit TRBD2. J gave up 2 bases and V 1 base, and 5 bases lay outside the gene matches. This CDR3 comprises 18 residues. Germline V gene lookup returns CDR1 DFQATT and CDR2 SNEGSKA (reference sequence). The CDR3 bases are TGCAGTGCTAGAGTTCCCGGGACTAGCGGGAGGGCCTACAATGAGCAGTTCTTC. Protein: CSARVPGTSGRAYNEQFF.

The J gene is TRBJ2-1, the V gene TRBV24-1; D not resolved. The V gene's germline CDR1 is KGHDR and CDR2 SFDVKD. V was shortened by 2 bases and J by 3 bases, with 4 bases between the two germline ends. This CDR3 has 13 residues. This chain's CDR3 is CATSDWDYNEQFF. Written as DNA, the CDR3 is TGTGCCACCAGTGATTGGGACTACAATGAGCAGTTCTTC.

The chain joins TRBV4-1 to TRBJ2-1; 8 bases line up with TRBD2. The CDR3 runs 16 residues. Germline values: CDR1 MGHRA, CDR2 YSYEKL. V shed 1 base, J shed 4 bases, and the junction held 6 bases outside the gene matches. Here the CDR3 DNA reads TGCGCCAGCAGCCAAGCGCGACTAGCGTCTTACAATGAGCAGTTCTTC. Its translation: CASSQARLASYNEQFF.

In this sample, this clonotype turned up a few times. The chain couples TRBV4-2 to TRBJ2-5; possible D gene TRBD2, 6 bases. This CDR3 is 15 amino acids long. Germline CDR1 reads LGHNA; CDR2 reads YNFKEQ. With 2 bases removed from V and 0 bases from J, the gap between germline ends came to 10 bases. The CDR3 reads CASSQTLAHQETQYF. The CDR3 coding sequence is TGTGCCAGCAGCCAAACCCTAGCGCACCAAGAGACCCAGTACTTC.

This clonotype has only a few counts. The gene calls are TRBV11-1 and TRBJ2-3; the match to TRBD1 covers 9 bases. Germline CDR1 reads SGHAT; CDR2 reads FQDESV (reference sequence). V dropped 2 bases and J dropped 4; count of bases not matched to a gene: 7. This CDR3 spans 16 amino acids. CDR3 in amino acids: CASSLRNRGRPDTQYF. The CDR3 nucleotides read TGTGCCAGCAGCTTACGAAACAGGGGGCGTCCAGATACGCAGTATTTT.

This sequence joins TRBV27 and TRBJ2-7; either TRBD1 or TRBD2 may fit D (5 bases each). CDR3 length: 12 amino acids. The ends were cut back, 2 bases at V and 5 bases at J, with 7 bases in the middle. Germline V gene data show CDR1 as MNHEY and CDR2 as SMNVEV (reference sequence). The CDR3 DNA is TGTGCCAGCAGTTTAGGGACGGACGAGCAGTACTTC. Amino acid sequence: CASSLGTDEQYF.